This T cell receptor (beta chain) was found in a study of blood T cell repertoires in COVID-19. In the study overall: Researchers got acute and convalescent COVID-19 samples from the United States, Italy and Spain. The cDNA or gDNA used as material had been derived from T cells, B-cell-depleted T cells, or PBMCs.

As handled by the study authors: Reference gene primer amplification in the assay estimated nucleated cell counts. TCRdb's table, derived via immunoSEQ multiplex PCR, lists solely in-frame clones and lacks some. V, J and clone size derive from that table, while D and trimming were established from the DNA sequence. Here the sample spans about 300,000 clones, nearly 90% being singletons. This CDR3 is built from 15 residues. With 5 bases clipped from V and 4 bases from J, the junction kept 11 bases outside the gene matches. Germline V gene lookup returns CDR1 SGHTA and CDR2 FQGNSA. The source material was peripheral blood. This chain connects TRBV7-2 to TRBJ2-7, with 7 positions matching TRBD1. This sequence was found in a man between 18 and 35 years old with active or convalescent COVID-19. The CDR3 spells CASSQPGTAKYEQYF. DNA of the CDR3: TGTGCCAGCAGCCAACCCGGGACAGCCAAGTACGAGCAGTACTTC. The full variable domain, its missing parts supplied by reference TRBV7-2 and TRBJ2-7, is GAGVSQSPSNKVTEKGKDVELRCDPISGHTALYWYRQSLGQGLEFLIYFQGNSAPDKSGLPSDRFSAERTGGSVSTLTIQRTQQEDSAVYLCASSQPGTAKYEQYFGPGTRLTVT.